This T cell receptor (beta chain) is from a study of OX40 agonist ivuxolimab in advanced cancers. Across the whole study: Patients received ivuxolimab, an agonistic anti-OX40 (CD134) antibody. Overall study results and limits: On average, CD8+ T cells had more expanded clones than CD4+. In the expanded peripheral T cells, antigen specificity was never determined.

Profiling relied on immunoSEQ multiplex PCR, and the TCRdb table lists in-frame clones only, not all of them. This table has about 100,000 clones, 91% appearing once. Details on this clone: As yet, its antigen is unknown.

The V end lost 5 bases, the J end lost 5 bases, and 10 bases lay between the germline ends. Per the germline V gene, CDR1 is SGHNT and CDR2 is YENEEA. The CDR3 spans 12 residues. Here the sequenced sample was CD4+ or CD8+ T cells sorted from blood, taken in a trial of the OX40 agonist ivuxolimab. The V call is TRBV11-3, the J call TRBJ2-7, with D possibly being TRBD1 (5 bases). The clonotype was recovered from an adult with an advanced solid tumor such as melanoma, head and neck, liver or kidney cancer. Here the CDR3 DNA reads TGTGCCAGCAGCAAAGGGGCGCACGAGCAGTACTTC. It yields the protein CASSKGAHEQYF.